This TCR beta chain was identified in a study of CD8+ T cells in alopecia areata. RNA, once extracted, was reverse transcribed into cDNA for use as the sequencing template. Sequencing was performed with immunoSEQ multiplex PCR; in TCRdb, only in-frame clones are kept and a portion is missing. The sample contains more than 200,000 clones, under 70% of which appear only once. This clone showed up just once. The investigators collected lesional scalp punch biopsies and peripheral blood from alopecia areata patients. Both CD4+ and CD8+ T cells were separated by sorting PBMCs. The input for sequencing was CD4+ T cells sorted from blood, taken at week 0. The sequence came from a human donor with alopecia areata.

The CDR3 region is CASSWGAYGYTF. The CDR3 DNA is TGTGCCAGCAGTTGGGGCGCGTATGGCTACACCTTC. The chain carries TRBV27 and TRBJ1-2; D might be TRBD1 (5 bases). The length of the CDR3 is 12 residues. Germline V lookup: CDR1 MNHEY, CDR2 SMNVEV (reference sequence). V shed 4 bases and J shed 5 bases, with 8 bases lying between them.